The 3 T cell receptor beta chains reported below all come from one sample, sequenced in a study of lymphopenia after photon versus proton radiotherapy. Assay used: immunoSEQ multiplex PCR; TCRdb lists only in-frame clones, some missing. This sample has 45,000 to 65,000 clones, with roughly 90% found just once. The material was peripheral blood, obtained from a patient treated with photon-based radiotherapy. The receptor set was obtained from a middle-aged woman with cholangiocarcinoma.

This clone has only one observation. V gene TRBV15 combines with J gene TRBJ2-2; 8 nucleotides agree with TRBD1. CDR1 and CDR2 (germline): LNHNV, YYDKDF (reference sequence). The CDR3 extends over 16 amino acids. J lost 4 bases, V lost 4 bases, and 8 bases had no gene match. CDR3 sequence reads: CATSIPTGAGTGELFF. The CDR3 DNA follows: TGTGCCACCAGCATCCCGACAGGGGCGGGCACCGGGGAGCTGTTTTTT.

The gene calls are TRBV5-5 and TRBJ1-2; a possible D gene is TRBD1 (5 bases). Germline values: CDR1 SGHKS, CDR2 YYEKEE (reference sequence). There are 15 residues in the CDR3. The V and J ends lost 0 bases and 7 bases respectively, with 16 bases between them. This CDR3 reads CASSLAAGLTRGYTF. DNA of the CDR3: TGTGCCAGCAGCTTGGCGGCAGGGTTAACGCGTGGCTACACCTTC.

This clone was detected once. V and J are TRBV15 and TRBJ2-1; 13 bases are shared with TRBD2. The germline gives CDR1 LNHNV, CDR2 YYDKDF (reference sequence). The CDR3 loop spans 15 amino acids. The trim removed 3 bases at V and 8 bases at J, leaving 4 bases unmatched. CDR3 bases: TGTGCCACCAGCAGGGGGACTAGCGGGACGGATGAGCAGTTCTTC. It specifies CATSRGTSGTDEQFF.